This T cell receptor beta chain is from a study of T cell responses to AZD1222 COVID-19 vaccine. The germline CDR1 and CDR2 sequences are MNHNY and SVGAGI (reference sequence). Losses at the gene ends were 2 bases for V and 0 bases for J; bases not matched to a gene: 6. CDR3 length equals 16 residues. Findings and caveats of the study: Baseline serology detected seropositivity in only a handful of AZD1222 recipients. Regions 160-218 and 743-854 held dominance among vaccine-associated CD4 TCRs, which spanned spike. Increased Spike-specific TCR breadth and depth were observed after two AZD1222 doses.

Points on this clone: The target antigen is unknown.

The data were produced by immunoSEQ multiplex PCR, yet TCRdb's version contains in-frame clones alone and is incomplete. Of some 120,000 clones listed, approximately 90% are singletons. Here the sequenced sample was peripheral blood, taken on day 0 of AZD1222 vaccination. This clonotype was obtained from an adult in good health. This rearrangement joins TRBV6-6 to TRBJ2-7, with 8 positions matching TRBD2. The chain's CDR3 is CASSYDWREDSYEQYF. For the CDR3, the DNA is TGTGCCAGCAGTTACGATTGGCGGGAGGACTCCTACGAGCAGTACTTC.